Listed here is a single T cell receptor beta chain. Germline CDR1 and CDR2: MNHNS and SASEGT. Trimming took 3 bases from V and 3 from J, leaving 12 bases between them. CDR3 length: 16 amino acids. The data are from a study of OX40 agonist ivuxolimab in advanced cancers. Measured with immunoSEQ multiplex PCR; TCRdb has only the in-frame clones, and not every one. The sample has about 81,000 clones, around 90% seen once. This chain joins TRBV6-1 and TRBJ2-6; D unresolved. This specimen was CD4+ or CD8+ T cells sorted from blood, taken in a trial of the OX40 agonist ivuxolimab. The sequence was obtained from an adult with an advanced solid tumor such as melanoma, head and neck, liver or kidney cancer. Written as DNA, the CDR3 is TGTGCCAGCAGTGAGAGAGGAAGGATTGGGGCCAACGTCCTGACTTTC. Protein product: CASSERGRIGANVLTF.